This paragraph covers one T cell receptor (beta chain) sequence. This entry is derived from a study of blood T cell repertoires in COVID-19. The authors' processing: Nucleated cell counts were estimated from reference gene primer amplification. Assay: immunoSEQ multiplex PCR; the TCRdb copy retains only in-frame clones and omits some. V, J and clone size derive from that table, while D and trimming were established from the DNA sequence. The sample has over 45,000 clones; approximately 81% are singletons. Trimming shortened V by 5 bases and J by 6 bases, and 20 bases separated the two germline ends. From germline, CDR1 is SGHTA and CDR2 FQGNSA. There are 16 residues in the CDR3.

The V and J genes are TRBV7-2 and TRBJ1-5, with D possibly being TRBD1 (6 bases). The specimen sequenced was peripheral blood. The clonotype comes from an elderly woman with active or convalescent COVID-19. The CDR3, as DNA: TGTGCCAGCAGCCACGGGGCAGGGGATGTGGGTCAGCCCCAGCATTTT. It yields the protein CASSHGAGDVGQPQHF.